This T cell receptor beta chain was captured by sequencing in a study of cytomegalovirus exposure and HLA in healthy donors. Study findings and constraints: The study flagged around 160 TCR beta chains as cytomegalovirus-associated. Serostatus for CMV was the only available immune exposure information. Compared with the approximately 680-donor mean, an Asian-associated ancestry cluster reportedly had fewer N-insertions, according to a later analysis.

The CDR3 spans 13 residues. V was trimmed by 7 bases and J by 0 bases, leaving 10 bases between them. Germline loops: CDR1 MDHEN, CDR2 SYDVKM. This clone rates as medium-sized. Its specificity is not known. With 60 Vbeta and 13 Jbeta primers, the PCR was carried out. Profiling relied on immunoSEQ multiplex PCR, and the TCRdb table lists in-frame clones only, not all of them. The sample lists approximately 92,000 clones; about 86% were seen once. The clonotype was recovered from a woman in her seventies in good health and CMV-seropositive. The sample was PBMCs. V usage is TRBV28 and J usage is TRBJ2-7, with a weak D call TRBD1 (5 bases). CDR3 nucleotides: TGTGCCAGCATGGGGCGCAACTCCTACGAGCAGTACTTC. This translates into CASMGRNSYEQYF.